This TCR beta chain comes out of a study of T-cell reconstitution after alpha-beta-depleted transplantation in children. Findings and caveats of the study: About two months after transplant, alpha-beta T cells reportedly came from several hundred expanded graft clones. TCRbeta diversity was high at day 60 in some patients (a result of surviving recipient T cells and thymic progenitors). When one year had passed after transplant, most T-cell counts and diversity came from newly produced T cells.

A library of TCRbeta sequences, prepared with unique molecular identifiers, was generated. From the PCR reads, TCRdb called clonotypes with MiXCR, one entry per CDR3 protein. Of 250,000 to 400,000 distinct CDR3 sequences in the sample, more than 20% were seen once. Trimming stripped 6 bases from V and 1 base from J, with 9 bases between. Germline V lookup: CDR1 MDHEN, CDR2 SYDVKM. The CDR3 sequence is 13 residues long. This clonotype was picked up a small number of times. Its matching antigen is unknown. The chain couples TRBV28 to TRBJ1-1, with D unclear. The receptor's source is a male patient aged 10 to 17 who had a stem cell transplant for acute lymphoblastic leukemia, so the T cells may come from the graft donor. The sample was PBMCs, mostly from graft donor cells, taken 180 days after TCRalphabeta/CD19-depleted stem cell transplant. CDR3 DNA sequence: TGTGCCAGCAGCAAGACCCGGAACACTGAAGCTTTCTTT. This encodes CASSKTRNTEAFF. The full variable domain, with the rest looked up from reference TRBV28 and TRBJ1-1, is DVKVTQSSRYLVKRTGEKVFLECVQDMDHENMFWYRQDPGLGLRLIYFSYDVKMKEKGDIPEGYSVSREKKERFSLILESASTNQTSMYLCASSKTRNTEAFFGQGTRLTVV.